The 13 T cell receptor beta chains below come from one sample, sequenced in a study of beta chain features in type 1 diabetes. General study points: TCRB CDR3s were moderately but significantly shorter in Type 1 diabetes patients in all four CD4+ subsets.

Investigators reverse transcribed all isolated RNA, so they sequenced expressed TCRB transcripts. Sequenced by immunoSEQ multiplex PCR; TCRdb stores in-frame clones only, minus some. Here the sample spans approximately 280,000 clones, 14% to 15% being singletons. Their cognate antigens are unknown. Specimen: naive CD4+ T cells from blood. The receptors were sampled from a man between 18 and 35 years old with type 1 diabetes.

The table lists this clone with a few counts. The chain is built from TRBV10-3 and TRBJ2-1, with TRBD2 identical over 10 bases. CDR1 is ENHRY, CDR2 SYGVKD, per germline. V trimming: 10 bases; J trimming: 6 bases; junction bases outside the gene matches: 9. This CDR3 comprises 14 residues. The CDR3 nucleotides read TGTGCCACCGATCCTGGACTAGCGGCCAATGAGCAGTTCTTC. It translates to CATDPGLAANEQFF.

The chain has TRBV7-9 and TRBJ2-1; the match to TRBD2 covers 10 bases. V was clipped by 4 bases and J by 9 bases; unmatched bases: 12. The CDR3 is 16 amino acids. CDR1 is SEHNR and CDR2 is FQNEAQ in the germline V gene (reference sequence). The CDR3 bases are TGTGCCAGCAGCTCCTACCTAGCGGGAGCGGACGTTGAGCAGTTCTTC. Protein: CASSSYLAGADVEQFF. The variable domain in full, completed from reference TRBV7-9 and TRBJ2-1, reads DTGVSQNPRHKITKRGQNVTFRCDPISEHNRLYWYRQTLGQGPEFLTYFQNEAQLEKSRLLSDRFSAERPKGSFSTLEIQRTEQGDSAMYLCASSSYLAGADVEQFFGPGTRLTVL.

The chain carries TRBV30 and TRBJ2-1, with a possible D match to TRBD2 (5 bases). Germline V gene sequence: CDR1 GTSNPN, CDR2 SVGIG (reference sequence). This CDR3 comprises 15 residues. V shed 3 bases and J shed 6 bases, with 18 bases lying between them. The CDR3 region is CAWSALGRELNEQFF. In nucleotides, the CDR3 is TGTGCCTGGAGCGCCCTAGGACGGGAACTCAATGAGCAGTTCTTC.

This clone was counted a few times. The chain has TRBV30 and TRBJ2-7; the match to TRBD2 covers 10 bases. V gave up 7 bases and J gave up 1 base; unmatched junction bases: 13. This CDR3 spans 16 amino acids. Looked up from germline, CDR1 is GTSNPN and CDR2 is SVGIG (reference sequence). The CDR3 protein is CASIAGGSTHSYEQYF. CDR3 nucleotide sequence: TGTGCCTCAATAGCGGGGGGCTCTACACATTCCTACGAGCAGTACTTC.

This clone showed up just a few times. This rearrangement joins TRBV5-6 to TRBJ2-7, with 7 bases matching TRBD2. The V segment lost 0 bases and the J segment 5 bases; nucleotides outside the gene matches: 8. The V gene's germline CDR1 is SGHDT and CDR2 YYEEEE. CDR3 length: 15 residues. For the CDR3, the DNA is TGTGCCAGCAGCTTGGCGGGAGGCCGATGGCACGAGCAGTACTTC. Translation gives CASSLAGGRWHEQYF.

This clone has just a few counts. The DNA for the CDR3 is TGTGCCAGCAGCTCCCGACAGGGGGCGAACACCGGGGAGCTGTTTTTT. Translation gives CASSSRQGANTGELFF. The chain links TRBV7-9 to TRBJ2-2; TRBD1 agrees at 9 bases. Germline V gene lookup returns CDR1 SEHNR and CDR2 FQNEAQ (reference sequence). This CDR3 is built from 16 residues. V was pared by 4 bases and J by 0 bases, with 3 bases of the junction left unmatched.

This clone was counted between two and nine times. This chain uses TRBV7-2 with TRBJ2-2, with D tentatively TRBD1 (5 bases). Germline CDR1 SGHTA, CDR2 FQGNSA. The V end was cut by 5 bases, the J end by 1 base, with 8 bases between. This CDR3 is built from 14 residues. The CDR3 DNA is TGTGCCAGCAGCCTCGACAGGAACACCGGGGAGCTGTTTTTT. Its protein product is CASSLDRNTGELFF.

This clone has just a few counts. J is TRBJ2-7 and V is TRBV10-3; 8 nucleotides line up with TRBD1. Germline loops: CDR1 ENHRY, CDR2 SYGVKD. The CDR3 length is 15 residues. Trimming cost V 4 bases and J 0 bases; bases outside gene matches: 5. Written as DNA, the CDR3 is TGTGCCATCAGTGCCCGACAGGGGAGCTCCTACGAGCAGTACTTC. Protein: CAISARQGSSYEQYF.

The DNA for the CDR3 is TGCGCCAGCAGCCAAGATTGGGCAGTATTCTACGAGCAGTACTTC. It yields the protein CASSQDWAVFYEQYF. J is TRBJ2-7 and V is TRBV4-3; D is uncertain. The CDR3 loop spans 15 amino acids. In germline, CDR1 is LGHNA, CDR2 YSLEER. The V end lost 0 bases, the J end lost 3 bases, and 12 bases lay between the germline ends.

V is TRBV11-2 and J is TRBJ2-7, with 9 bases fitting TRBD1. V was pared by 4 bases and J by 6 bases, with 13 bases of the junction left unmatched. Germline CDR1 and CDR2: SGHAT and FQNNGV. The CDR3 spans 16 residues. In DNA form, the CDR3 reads TGTGCCAGCAGCTGGAGGAGAGGGACAGGGAGAACCGAGCAGTACTTC. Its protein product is CASSWRRGTGRTEQYF.

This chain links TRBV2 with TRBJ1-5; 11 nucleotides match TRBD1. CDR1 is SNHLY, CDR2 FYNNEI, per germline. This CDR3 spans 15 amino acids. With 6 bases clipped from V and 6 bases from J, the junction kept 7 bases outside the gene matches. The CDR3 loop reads CASSLGQGVGQPQHF. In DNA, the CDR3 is TGTGCCAGCAGCTTGGGACAGGGGGTAGGTCAGCCCCAGCATTTT.

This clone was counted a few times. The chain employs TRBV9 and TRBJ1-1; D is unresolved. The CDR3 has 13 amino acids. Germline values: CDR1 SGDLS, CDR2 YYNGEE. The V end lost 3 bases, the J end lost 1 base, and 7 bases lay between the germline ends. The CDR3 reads CASSDQANTEAFF. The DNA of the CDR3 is TGTGCCAGCAGCGACCAAGCGAACACTGAAGCTTTCTTT.

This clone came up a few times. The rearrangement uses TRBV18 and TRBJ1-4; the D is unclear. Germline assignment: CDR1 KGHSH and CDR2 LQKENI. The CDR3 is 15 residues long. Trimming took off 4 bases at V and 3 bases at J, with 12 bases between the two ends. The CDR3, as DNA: TGTGCCAGCTCACTGAATCCTGGAGCTAATGAAAAACTGTTTTTT. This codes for CASSLNPGANEKLFF.